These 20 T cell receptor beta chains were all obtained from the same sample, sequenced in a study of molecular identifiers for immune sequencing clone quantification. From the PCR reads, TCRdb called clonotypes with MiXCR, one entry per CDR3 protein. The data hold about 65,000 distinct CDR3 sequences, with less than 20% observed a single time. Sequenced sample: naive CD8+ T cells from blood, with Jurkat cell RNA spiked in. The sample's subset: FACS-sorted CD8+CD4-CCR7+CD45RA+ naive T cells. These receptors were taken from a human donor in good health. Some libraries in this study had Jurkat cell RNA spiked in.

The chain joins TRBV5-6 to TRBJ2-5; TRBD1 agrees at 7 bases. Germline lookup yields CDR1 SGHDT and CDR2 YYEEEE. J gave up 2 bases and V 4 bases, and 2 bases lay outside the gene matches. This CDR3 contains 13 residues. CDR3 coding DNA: TGTGCCAGCAGCGGGGACAGTCAAGAGACCCAGTACTTC. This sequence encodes CASSGDSQETQYF.

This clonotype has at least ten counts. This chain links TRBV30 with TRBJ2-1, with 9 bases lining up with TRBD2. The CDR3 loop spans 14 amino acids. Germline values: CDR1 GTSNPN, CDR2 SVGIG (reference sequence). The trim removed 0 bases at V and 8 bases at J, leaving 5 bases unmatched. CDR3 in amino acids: CAWSVLAGVDEQFF. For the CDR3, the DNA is TGTGCCTGGAGTGTATTAGCGGGAGTAGATGAGCAGTTCTTC.

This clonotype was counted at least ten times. CDR3 amino acids: CASSLGPGGDEQYF. The CDR3 coding sequence is TGTGCCAGCAGCTTGGGTCCGGGAGGCGACGAGCAGTACTTC. This chain uses TRBV5-5 with TRBJ2-7; 7 bases line up with TRBD2. V trimming: 0 bases; J trimming: 5 bases; junction bases outside the gene matches: 5. The CDR3 runs to 14 residues. CDR1 SGHKS and CDR2 YYEKEE come from the germline V gene (reference sequence).

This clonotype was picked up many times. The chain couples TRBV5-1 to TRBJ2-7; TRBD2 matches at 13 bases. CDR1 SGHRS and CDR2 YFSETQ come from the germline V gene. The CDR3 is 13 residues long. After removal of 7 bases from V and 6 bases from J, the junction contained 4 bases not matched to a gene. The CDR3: CASRLAGGFEQYF. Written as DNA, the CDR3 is TGCGCCAGCCGACTAGCGGGAGGATTCGAGCAGTACTTC.

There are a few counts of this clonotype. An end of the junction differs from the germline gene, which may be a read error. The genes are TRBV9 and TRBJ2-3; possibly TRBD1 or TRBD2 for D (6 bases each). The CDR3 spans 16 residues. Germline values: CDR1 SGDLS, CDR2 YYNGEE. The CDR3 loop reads CAGSAYTGTHTDTQYF. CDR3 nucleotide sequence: TGTGCCGGCAGCGCCTACACAGGGACTCACACAGATACGCAGTATTTT.

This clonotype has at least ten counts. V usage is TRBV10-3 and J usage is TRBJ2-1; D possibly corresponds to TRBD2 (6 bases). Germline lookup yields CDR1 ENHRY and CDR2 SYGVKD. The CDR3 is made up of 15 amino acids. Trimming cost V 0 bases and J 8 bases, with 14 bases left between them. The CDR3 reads CAISESLRGSHEQFF. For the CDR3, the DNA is TGTGCCATCAGTGAGTCCCTTCGGGGGTCTCATGAGCAGTTCTTC.

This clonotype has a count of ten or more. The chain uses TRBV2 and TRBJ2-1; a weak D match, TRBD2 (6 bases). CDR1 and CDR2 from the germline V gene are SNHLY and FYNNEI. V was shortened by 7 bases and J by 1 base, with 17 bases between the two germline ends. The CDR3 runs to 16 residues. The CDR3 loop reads CASTNRDFLSYNEQFF. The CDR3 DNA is TGTGCCAGCACCAACCGGGACTTCCTATCCTACAATGAGCAGTTCTTC.

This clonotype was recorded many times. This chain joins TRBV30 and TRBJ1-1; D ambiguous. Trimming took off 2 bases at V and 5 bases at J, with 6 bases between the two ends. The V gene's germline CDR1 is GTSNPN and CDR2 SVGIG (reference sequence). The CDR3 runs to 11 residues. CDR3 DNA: TGTGCCTGGAGTTATGGGACTGAAGCTTTCTTT. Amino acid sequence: CAWSYGTEAFF.

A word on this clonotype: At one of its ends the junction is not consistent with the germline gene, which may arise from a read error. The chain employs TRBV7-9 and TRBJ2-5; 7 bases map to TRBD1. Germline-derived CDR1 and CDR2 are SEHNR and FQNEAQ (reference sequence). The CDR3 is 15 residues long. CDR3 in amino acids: CASSSEPGTEETRYF. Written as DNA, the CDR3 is TGTGCCAGCAGCTCGGAACCCGGGACAGAAGAGACCCGGTACTTC.

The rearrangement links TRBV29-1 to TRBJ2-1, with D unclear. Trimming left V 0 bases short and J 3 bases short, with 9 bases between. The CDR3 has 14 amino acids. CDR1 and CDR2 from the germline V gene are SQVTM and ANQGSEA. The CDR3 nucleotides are TGCAGCGTTGAAGATCCGGTTAACTACAATGAGCAGTTCTTC. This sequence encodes CSVEDPVNYNEQFF.

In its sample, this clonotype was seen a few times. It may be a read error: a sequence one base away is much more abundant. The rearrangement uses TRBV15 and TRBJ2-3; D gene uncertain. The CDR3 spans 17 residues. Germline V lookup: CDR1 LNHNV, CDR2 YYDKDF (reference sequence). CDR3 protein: CASSRDRWKTGTDTQYF. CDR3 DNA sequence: TGTGCCTCCAGCAGAGATCGTTGGAAAACCGGCACAGATACGCAGTATTTT.

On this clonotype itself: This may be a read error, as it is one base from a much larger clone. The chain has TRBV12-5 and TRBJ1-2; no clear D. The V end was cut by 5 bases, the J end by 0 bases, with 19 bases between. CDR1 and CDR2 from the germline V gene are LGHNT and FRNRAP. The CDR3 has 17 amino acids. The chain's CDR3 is CASGLRSAYQSNYGYTF. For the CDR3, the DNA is TGTGCTAGTGGTCTACGCTCGGCATACCAATCTAACTATGGCTACACCTTC.

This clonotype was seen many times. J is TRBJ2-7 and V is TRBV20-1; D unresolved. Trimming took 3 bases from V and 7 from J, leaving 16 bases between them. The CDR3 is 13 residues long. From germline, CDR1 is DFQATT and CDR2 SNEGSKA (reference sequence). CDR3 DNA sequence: TGCAGTGCTAGTATTCTAGGAACTTGGGAGCAGTACTTC. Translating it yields CSASILGTWEQYF.

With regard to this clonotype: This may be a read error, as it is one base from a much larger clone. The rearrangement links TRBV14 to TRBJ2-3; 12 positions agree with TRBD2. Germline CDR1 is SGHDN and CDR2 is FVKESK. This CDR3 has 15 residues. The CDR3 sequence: CASSQRLAGADTQCF. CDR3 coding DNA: TGTGCCAGCAGCCAGCGACTAGCGGGAGCAGATACGCAGTGTTTT.

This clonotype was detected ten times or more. CDR3 sequence reads: CSVEAGRTGSLLYGYTF. In DNA, the CDR3 is TGCAGCGTTGAGGCAGGGAGGACAGGGAGCCTGCTCTATGGCTACACCTTC. This chain uses TRBV29-1 with TRBJ1-2, with TRBD1 identical over 8 bases. Germline V gene data show CDR1 as SQVTM and CDR2 as ANQGSEA. The trim removed 3 bases at V and 4 bases at J, leaving 16 bases unmatched. This CDR3 is 17 amino acids long.

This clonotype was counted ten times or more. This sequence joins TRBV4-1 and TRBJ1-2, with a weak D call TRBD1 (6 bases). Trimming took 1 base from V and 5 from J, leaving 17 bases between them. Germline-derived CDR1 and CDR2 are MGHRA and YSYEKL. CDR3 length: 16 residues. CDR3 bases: TGCGCCAGCAGCCAAGTAACAGGGAAAGGTGATTATGGCTACACCTTC. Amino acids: CASSQVTGKGDYGYTF.

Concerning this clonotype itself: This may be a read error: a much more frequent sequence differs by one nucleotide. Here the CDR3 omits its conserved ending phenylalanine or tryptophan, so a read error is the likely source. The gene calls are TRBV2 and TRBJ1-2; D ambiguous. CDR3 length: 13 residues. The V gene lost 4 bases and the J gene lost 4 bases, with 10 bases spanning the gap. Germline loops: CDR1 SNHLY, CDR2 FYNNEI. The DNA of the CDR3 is TGTGCCAGCAGTGCCCCCAGCCTCTATGGCTACACCCTC. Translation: CASSAPSLYGYTL.

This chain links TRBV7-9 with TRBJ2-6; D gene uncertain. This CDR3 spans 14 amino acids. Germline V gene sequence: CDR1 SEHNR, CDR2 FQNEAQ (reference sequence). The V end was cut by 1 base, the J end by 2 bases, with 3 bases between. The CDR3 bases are TGTGCCAGCAGCTTAGTAACTGGGGCCAACGTCCTGACTTTC. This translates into CASSLVTGANVLTF.

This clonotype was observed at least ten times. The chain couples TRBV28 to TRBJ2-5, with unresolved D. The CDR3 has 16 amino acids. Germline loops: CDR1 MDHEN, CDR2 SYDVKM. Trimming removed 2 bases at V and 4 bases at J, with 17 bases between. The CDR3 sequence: CASSLMSTLPGETQYF. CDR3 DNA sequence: TGTGCCAGCAGTTTAATGTCTACCCTACCCGGAGAGACCCAGTACTTC.

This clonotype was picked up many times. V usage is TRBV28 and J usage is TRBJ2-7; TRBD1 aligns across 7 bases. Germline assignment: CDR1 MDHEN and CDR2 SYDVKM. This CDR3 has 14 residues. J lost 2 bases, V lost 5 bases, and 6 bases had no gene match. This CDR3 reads CASSPRTGTYEQYF. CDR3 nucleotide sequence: TGTGCCAGCAGTCCCCGGACAGGTACCTACGAGCAGTACTTC.